The source of this TCR beta chain is a study of blood T cells in healthy people across ages. Study in general: When template switching was applied, about one barcoded beta molecule was captured per two T cells.

Study results and limitations: It was the long-lived donors that had more naive CD4+ cells and higher diversity than aged donors.

Worth noting for this clonotype: The antigen remains undetermined. This sequence may be a read error, since a much larger clone differs from it by one base.

Whenever a sample was processed, at least 7 million PBMCs were isolated. With a J-beta primer mix and a sample-barcoded 5' primer, a second PCR ran roughly 6 to 11 cycles. TCRdb independently ran MiXCR on the 5' RACE reads; one entry per CDR3 protein. The data hold around 650,000 distinct CDR3 sequences, with approximately 31% observed a single time. This CDR3 contains 12 residues. CDR1 is MNHEY and CDR2 is SVGEGT in the germline V gene. Sequenced input: blood. The sequence derives from an elderly woman in good health. J is TRBJ2-3 and V is TRBV6-2 or TRBV6-3, with D perhaps TRBD1 or TRBD2 (5 bases each). The CDR3 spells CASTGATDMQYF. The DNA of the CDR3 is TGTGCCAGCACCGGGGCGACAGATATGCAGTATTTT.